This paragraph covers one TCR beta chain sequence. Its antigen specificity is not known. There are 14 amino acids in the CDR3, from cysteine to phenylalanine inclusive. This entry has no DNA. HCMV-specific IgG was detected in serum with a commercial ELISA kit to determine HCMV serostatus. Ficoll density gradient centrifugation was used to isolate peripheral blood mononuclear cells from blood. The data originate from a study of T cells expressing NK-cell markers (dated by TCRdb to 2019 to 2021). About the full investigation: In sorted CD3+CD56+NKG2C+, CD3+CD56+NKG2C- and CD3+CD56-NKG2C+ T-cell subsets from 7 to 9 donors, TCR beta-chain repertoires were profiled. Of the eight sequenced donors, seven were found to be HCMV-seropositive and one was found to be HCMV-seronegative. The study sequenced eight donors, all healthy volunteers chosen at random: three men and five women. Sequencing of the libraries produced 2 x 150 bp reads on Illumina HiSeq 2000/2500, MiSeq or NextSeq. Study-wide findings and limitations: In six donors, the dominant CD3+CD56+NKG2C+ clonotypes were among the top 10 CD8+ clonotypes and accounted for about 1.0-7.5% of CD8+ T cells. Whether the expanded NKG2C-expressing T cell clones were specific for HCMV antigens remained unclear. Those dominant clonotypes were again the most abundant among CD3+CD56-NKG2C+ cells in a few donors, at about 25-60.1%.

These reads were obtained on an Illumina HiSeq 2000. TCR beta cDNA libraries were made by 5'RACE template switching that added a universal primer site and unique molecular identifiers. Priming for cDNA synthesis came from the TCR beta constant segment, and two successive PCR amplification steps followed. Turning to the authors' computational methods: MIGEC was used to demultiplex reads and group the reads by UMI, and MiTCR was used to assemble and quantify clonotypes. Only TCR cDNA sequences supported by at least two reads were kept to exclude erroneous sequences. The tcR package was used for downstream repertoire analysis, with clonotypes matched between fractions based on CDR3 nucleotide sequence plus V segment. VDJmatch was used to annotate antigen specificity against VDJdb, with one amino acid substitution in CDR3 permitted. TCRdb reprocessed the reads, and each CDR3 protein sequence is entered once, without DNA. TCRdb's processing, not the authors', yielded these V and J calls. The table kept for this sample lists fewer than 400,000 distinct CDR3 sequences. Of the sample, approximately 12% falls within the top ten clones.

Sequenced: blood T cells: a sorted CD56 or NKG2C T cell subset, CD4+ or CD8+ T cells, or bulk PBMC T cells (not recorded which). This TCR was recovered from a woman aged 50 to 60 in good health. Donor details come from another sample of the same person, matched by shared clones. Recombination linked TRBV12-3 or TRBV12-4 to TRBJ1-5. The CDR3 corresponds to CASSLHGQRQPQHF.